This TCR beta chain was found in a study of blood T cell repertoires in COVID-19. Authors' data handling: Researchers report that nucleated cell counts were estimated from reference gene primer amplification. The method was immunoSEQ multiplex PCR; TCRdb's version includes in-frame clones alone and lacks a portion of them. V, J and clone size derive from that table, while D and trimming were established from the DNA sequence. Among about 95,000 clones listed, over 70% were seen once. This CDR3 is 13 amino acids long. CDR1 LGHDT and CDR2 YNNKEL come from the germline V gene (reference sequence). V dropped 4 bases and J dropped 6 bases, with 10 bases sitting between them. This clone came up a few times.

This TCR was sampled from an elderly man with active or convalescent COVID-19. The V and J genes are TRBV3-1 (or the pseudogene TRBV3-2) and TRBJ1-3; D gene ambiguous. Sequenced: peripheral blood. The chain's CDR3 is CASSLLRANTIYF. The CDR3 DNA is TGTGCCAGCAGCCTTTTGAGGGCAAACACCATATATTTT.